This T cell receptor beta chain is from a study of cytotoxic CD8 clonotypes in ibrutinib-treated CLL. Study summary: Patients attained 25 or so partial and 2 complete responses; at median around 67 months, about 15 remained remitted while approximately twelve progressed. Response samples followed a median approximately 13 months of treatment, range 6 to 36. Regarding the study as a whole: The clonality went up when patients responded to ibrutinib and dropped back toward baseline at progression.

This clone has just one count. Its antigen is undetermined. The CDR3 extends over 13 amino acids. Germline V gene lookup returns CDR1 SGHRS and CDR2 YFSETQ. Trimming shortened V by 4 bases and J by 3 bases, and 11 bases separated the two germline ends. The method was immunoSEQ multiplex PCR; TCRdb's version includes in-frame clones alone and lacks a portion of them. In the table there are some 140,000 clones, 91% of which are singletons. The chain is built from TRBV5-1 and TRBJ2-7; no clear D. This sequence originates from a human donor with chronic lymphocytic leukemia. Sequences were derived from PBMCs, sampled after 12 months of ibrutinib treatment. Here the CDR3 DNA reads TGCGCCAGCAGCCTGGACGGATACTACGAGCAGTACTTC. Translating it yields CASSLDGYYEQYF.